Listed here are 4 T cell receptor beta chains from one sample, sequenced in a study of Ad26.COV2.S vaccination and SARS-CoV-2 variants (dated by TCRdb to the early 2020s). What the treatment or condition label conveys for this sample: around 19 received Ad26.COV2.S at low or high dose, single or two shots; about 5 received placebo; per-sample allocation not given. Repertoires of vaccine and placebo recipients were sequenced from samples collected on day 63 after the first injection. Library preparation used the immunoSEQ multiplex PCR assay. Sourced from immuneACCESS, this table was stored by TCRdb with only in-frame sequences that have V and J called. A share of the clones is absent; for the studies checked, an unresolved V gene accounts for under half, and the remainder has no known explanation. The sample table shows about 350,000 clones, and 85% are seen once. Less than 4% of the sample rests with the top ten.

The starting material was peripheral blood, obtained in a trial of Ad26.COV2.S vaccine versus placebo. All receptors derive from a person aged 18 to 65 who received the Ad26.COV2.S COVID-19 vaccine or a placebo.

This chain links TRBV15 with TRBJ2-2; TRBD2 aligns across 10 bases. The length of the CDR3 is 16 residues. Germline CDR1 reads LNHNV; CDR2 reads YYDKDF (reference sequence). Germline trimming cut 4 bases from V and 4 bases from J; bases unmatched to any gene: 6. The CDR3 nucleotides read TGTGCCACCAGCAACGTCCAGCGGGGGGGCACCGGGGAGCTGTTTTTT. Residues: CATSNVQRGGTGELFF.

V and J are TRBV9 and TRBJ2-3; D is unresolved. CDR3 size: 14 residues. Germline V CDR1 and CDR2: SGDLS, YYNGEE. V was shortened by 0 bases and J by 3 bases, with 8 bases between the two germline ends. The CDR3 bases are TGTGCCAGCAGCGTAGGTGGCCGAACAGATACGCAGTATTTT. Amino acids: CASSVGGRTDTQYF.

V gene TRBV6-5 combines with J gene TRBJ2-4, with D tentatively TRBD2 (5 bases). The germline gives CDR1 MNHEY, CDR2 SVGAGI. This CDR3 contains 13 residues. Trimming removed 6 bases at V and 6 bases at J, with 12 bases between. This CDR3 is CASSPLAGNIQYF. The CDR3, as DNA: TGTGCCAGCAGCCCCCTCGCGGGAAACATTCAGTACTTC.

The CDR3 reads CASRRPGQGSDTQYF. CDR3 nucleotide sequence: TGTGCCAGCAGAAGACCGGGACAGGGTTCAGATACGCAGTATTTT. The rearrangement links TRBV7-2 to TRBJ2-3; 9 positions match TRBD1. Germline V CDR1 and CDR2: SGHTA, FQGNSA. V trimming: 6 bases; J trimming: 4 bases; junction bases outside the gene matches: 8. The CDR3 runs to 15 residues.